The following is a T cell receptor (beta chain) sequence with its context. The junction had 9 bases not matched to a gene; V was cut back by 4 bases and J by 2 bases. Germline V gives CDR1 SGHRS, CDR2 YFSETQ. This CDR3 has 16 amino acids. The data stem from a study of cytomegalovirus exposure and HLA in healthy donors. 60 Vbeta and 13 Jbeta primers were used in PCR. This table comes from immunoSEQ multiplex PCR, and its TCRdb copy is limited to in-frame clones, with some not included. Among roughly 98,000 clones listed, around 75% were seen once. The sample consisted of PBMCs. V gene TRBV5-1 combines with J gene TRBJ2-7, with 10 bases identical to TRBD2. The sequence came from a man younger than 35 in good health and CMV-seropositive. CDR3 residues: CASSDARSGGTYEQYF. Written as DNA, the CDR3 is TGCGCCAGCAGCGACGCCCGTAGCGGGGGGACCTACGAGCAGTACTTC.